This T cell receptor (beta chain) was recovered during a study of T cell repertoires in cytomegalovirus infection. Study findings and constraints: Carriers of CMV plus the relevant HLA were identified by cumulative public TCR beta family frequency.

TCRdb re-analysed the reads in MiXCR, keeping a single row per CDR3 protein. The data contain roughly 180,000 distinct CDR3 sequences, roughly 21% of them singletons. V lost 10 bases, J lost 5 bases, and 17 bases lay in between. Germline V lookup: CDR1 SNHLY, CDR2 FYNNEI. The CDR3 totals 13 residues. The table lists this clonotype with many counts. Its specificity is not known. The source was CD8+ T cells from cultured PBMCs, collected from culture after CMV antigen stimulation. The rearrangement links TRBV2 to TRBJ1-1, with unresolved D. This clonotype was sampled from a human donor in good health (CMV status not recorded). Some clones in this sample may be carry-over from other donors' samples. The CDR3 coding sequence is TGTGCCACCCCGGAGGGAAAAGGAACTGAAGCTTTCTTT. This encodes CATPEGKGTEAFF.